The 17 T cell receptor beta chains below all came from one sample that was sequenced in a study of T cell responses to AZD1222 COVID-19 vaccine. TCRdb keeps only in-frame clones here, not all; method: immunoSEQ multiplex PCR. The sample consists of about 180,000 clones, approximately 92% of them appearing once. The input for sequencing was peripheral blood, taken on day 0 of AZD1222 vaccination. The receptors shown here come from an adult in good health.

The genes are TRBV4-1 and TRBJ1-1; D is uncertain. Trimming pared 0 bases from V and 4 bases from J, leaving 9 bases between. The germline gives CDR1 MGHRA, CDR2 YSYEKL. The CDR3 has 14 amino acids. CDR3 in DNA: TGCGCCAGCAGCCAAGAAAGGATCTTCACTGAAGCTTTCTTT. Translation: CASSQERIFTEAFF.

The J gene is TRBJ1-3, the V gene TRBV7-9; TRBD1 matches 8 bases. The V gene's germline CDR1 is SEHNR and CDR2 FQNEAQ (reference sequence). With V trimmed by 5 bases and J by 0 bases, 9 bases remained unmatched. This CDR3 is 17 amino acids long. DNA for the CDR3: TGTGCCAGCAGCGGCGCCGGGACAGGCTTCTCTGGAAACACCATATATTTT. Translation: CASSGAGTGFSGNTIYF.

This clone was picked up one time. The chain employs TRBV5-4 and TRBJ2-7, with 9 bases that match TRBD1. V lost 4 bases to trimming and J lost 5 bases; unmatched junction nucleotides: 13. This CDR3 has 16 residues. Per germline, CDR1 SGHNT and CDR2 YYREEE (reference sequence). CDR3 amino acids: CASSPRAGQGSHEQYF. As DNA, the CDR3 is TGTGCCAGCAGCCCCAGGGCGGGACAGGGTTCCCACGAGCAGTACTTC.

This sequence joins TRBV25-1 and TRBJ1-1; 9 bases map to TRBD1. The CDR3 is made up of 14 amino acids. Germline lookup yields CDR1 MGHDK and CDR2 SYGVNS. V lost 5 bases, J lost 1 base, and 2 bases stayed unmatched. As DNA, the CDR3 is TGTGCCAGCAGTTCGACAGGGGGGAACACTGAAGCTTTCTTT. It specifies CASSSTGGNTEAFF.

J is TRBJ2-7 and V is TRBV3-1 (or the pseudogene TRBV3-2), with TRBD2 matching over 8 bases. Germline V CDR1 and CDR2: LGHDT, YNNKEL (reference sequence). V gave up 6 bases and J gave up 3 bases; unmatched junction bases: 7. CDR3 size: 14 residues. The CDR3 loop reads CASSLSGANYEQYF. The CDR3 DNA reads as TGTGCCAGCAGTCTTAGCGGGGCTAACTACGAGCAGTACTTC.

J is TRBJ2-7 and V is TRBV2; tentative D call: TRBD1 (6 bases). Germline V gene lookup returns CDR1 SNHLY and CDR2 FYNNEI. Trimming removed 1 base from V and 6 bases from J, with 13 bases in between. The CDR3 totals 14 residues. The CDR3 DNA follows: TGTGCCAGCAGTGAAGGCCAGGGGAAGGGCGAGCAGTACTTC. As protein: CASSEGQGKGEQYF.

The chain couples TRBV18 to TRBJ1-1, with a weak D call TRBD1 (6 bases). The CDR3 is 12 amino acids. The germline gives CDR1 KGHSH, CDR2 LQKENI. The germline V and J ends were trimmed by 6 bases and 5 bases, with 10 bases remaining between them. CDR3 bases: TGTGCCAGCTCCCCCGACAGGACTGAAGCTTTCTTT. Translated: CASSPDRTEAFF.

The sample holds one count of this clone. The CDR3 DNA is TGTGCCAGCAGCTATGCCCCGGACAGGGGGTACAATGAGCAGTTCTTC. Protein product: CASSYAPDRGYNEQFF. V usage is TRBV5-6 and J usage is TRBJ2-1; 10 nucleotides agree with TRBD1. This CDR3 is built from 16 residues. Germline CDR1 is SGHDT and CDR2 is YYEEEE. J was trimmed by 4 bases and V by 3 bases; bases with no gene match: 7. The variable domain in full, completed from reference TRBV5-6 and TRBJ2-1, reads DAGVTQSPTHLIKTRGQQVTLRCSPKSGHDTVSWYQQALGQGPQFIFQYYEEEERQRGNFPDRFSGHQFPNYSSELNVNALLLGDSALYLCASSYAPDRGYNEQFFGPGTRLTVL.

This clone was recorded once. V gene TRBV18 combines with J gene TRBJ2-2; weak D call: TRBD2 (6 bases). Germline V lookup: CDR1 KGHSH, CDR2 LQKENI. Deletions cut 3 bases from V and 3 bases from J, with 11 bases between. The CDR3 is 15 residues long. In nucleotides, the CDR3 is TGTGCCAGCTCACCGCGGGACCGATACACCGGGGAGCTGTTTTTT. Translation gives CASSPRDRYTGELFF.

The rearrangement joins TRBV6-1 to TRBJ2-3; 7 positions match TRBD2. This CDR3 comprises 15 residues. The trim removed 0 bases at V and 4 bases at J, leaving 4 bases unmatched. Germline values: CDR1 MNHNS, CDR2 SASEGT. Here the CDR3 DNA reads TGTGCCAGCAGTGAAGCCCGACTAGCATCAGATACGCAGTATTTT. Protein sequence: CASSEARLASDTQYF.

The CDR3, as DNA: TGTGCCAGCAGTCCGAGACAGTTTAGCAATCAGCCCCAGCATTTT. Residues: CASSPRQFSNQPQHF. The chain recombines TRBV27 with TRBJ1-5; tentatively, D is TRBD1 (5 bases). The length of the CDR3 is 15 residues. CDR1 is MNHEY, CDR2 SMNVEV, per germline (reference sequence). Trimming removed 5 bases at V and 0 bases at J, with 11 bases between.

As for this clone: The junction shows a germline mismatch at one end, possibly a read error. DNA of the CDR3: TGTGCCAGCAGTTTTGGAGGGGGCGATGGCTACACTTTC. Amino acids: CASSFGGGDGYTF. The chain combines TRBV27 with TRBJ1-2, with 7 bases that match TRBD1. The CDR3 is 13 amino acids. Germline-derived CDR1 and CDR2 are MNHEY and SMNVEV (reference sequence).

This clone was detected once. This rearrangement joins TRBV29-1 to TRBJ1-1; 7 bases match TRBD1. This CDR3 has 15 amino acids. Germline V CDR1 and CDR2: SQVTM, ANQGSEA. With 6 bases clipped from V and 5 bases from J, the junction kept 15 bases outside the gene matches. The CDR3 DNA reads TGCAGCGTAGCCTACAGGGGAATGAGGAATACTGAAGCTTTCTTT. Protein product: CSVAYRGMRNTEAFF.

This clone was seen once. The chain has TRBV6-5 and TRBJ2-1; 8 bases are shared with TRBD1. This CDR3 spans 16 amino acids. CDR1 is MNHEY, CDR2 SVGAGI, per germline. The J segment lost 7 bases and the V segment lost 4 bases, leaving 12 bases of the junction unmatched. Here the CDR3 reads CASSSLTGASGNEQFF. In DNA form, the CDR3 reads TGTGCCAGCAGTTCTCTGACAGGGGCCTCGGGGAATGAGCAGTTCTTC.

The chain employs TRBV30 and TRBJ2-3; the D gene is possibly TRBD1 (6 bases). Per the germline V gene, CDR1 is GTSNPN and CDR2 is SVGIG (reference sequence). This CDR3 region has 13 residues. CDR3 sequence reads: CGARDTNTDTQYF. The CDR3, as DNA: TGTGGCGCCCGGGACACAAACACAGATACGCAGTATTTT. The full variable domain, its missing parts supplied by reference TRBV30 and TRBJ2-3, is SQTIHQWPATLVQPVGSPLSLECTVEGTSNPNLYWYRQAAGRGLQLLFYSVGIGQISSEVPQNLSASRPQDRQFILSSKKLLLSDSGFYLCGARDTNTDTQYFGPGTRLTVL.

The chain employs TRBV12-2 and TRBJ2-1; TRBD2 is the table's D call, not checked against the DNA. TRBV12-2 corresponds to a pseudogene. The CDR3 sequence is 20 residues long. The CDR3 region has the DNA TGTGCAAGTCGCTTAGTCACCGGGACTAGCGGGAGGAGGTCCTACAATGAGCAGTTCTTC. Its translation is CASRLVTGTSGRRSYNEQFF.

The J gene is TRBJ2-3, the V gene TRBV14, with 9 bases that match TRBD2. The CDR3 covers 18 residues. J lost 1 base, V lost 0 bases, and 8 bases had no gene match. From germline, CDR1 is SGHDN and CDR2 FVKESK. The CDR3 loop is CASSQDPRTSARTDTQYF. The CDR3 coding sequence is TGTGCCAGCAGCCAAGATCCCCGGACTAGCGCACGCACAGATACGCAGTATTTT.